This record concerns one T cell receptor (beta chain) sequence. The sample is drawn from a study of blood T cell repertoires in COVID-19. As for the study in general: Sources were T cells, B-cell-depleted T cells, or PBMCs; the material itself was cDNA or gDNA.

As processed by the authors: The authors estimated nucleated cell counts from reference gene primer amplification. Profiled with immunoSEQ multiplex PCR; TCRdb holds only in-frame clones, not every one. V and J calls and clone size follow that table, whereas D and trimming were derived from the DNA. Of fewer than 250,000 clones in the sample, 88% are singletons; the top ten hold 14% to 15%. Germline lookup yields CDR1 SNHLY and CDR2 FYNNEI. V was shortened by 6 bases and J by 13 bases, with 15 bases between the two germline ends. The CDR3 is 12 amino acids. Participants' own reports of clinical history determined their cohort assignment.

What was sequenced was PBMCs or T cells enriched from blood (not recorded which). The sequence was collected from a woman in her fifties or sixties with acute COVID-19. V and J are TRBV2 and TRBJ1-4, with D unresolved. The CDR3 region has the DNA TGTGCCAGCAGAGCCGAGATTCTGTCACTGTTTTTT. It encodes CASRAEILSLFF. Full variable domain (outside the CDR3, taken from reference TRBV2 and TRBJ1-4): EPEVTQTPSHQVTQMGQEVILRCVPISNHLYFYWYRQILGQKVEFLVSFYNNEISEKSEIFDDQFSVERPDGSNFTLKIRSTKLEDSAMYFCASRAEILSLFFGSGTQLSVL.